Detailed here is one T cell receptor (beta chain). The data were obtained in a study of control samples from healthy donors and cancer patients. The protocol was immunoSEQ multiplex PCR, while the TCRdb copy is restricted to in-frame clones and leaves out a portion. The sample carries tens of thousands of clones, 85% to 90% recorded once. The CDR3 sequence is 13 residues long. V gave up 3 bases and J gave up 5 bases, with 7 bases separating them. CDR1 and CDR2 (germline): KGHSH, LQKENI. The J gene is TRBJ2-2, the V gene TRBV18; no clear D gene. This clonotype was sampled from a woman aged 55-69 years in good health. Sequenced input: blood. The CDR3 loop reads CASSPQVTGELFF. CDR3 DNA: TGTGCCAGCTCACCTCAAGTAACCGGGGAGCTGTTTTTT.